The entry below gives a single TCR beta chain sequence along with its context. These data are taken from a study of blood T cell repertoires in COVID-19. Across the whole study: Spain, Italy and the United States supplied samples that represented acute and convalescent COVID-19. Nucleic acid was either cDNA or gDNA, and it came from T cells, B-cell-depleted T cells, or PBMCs.

The CDR3 covers 13 residues. The V end was cut by 4 bases, the J end by 4 bases, with 12 bases between. The germline V gene encodes CDR1 SQVTM and CDR2 ANQGSEA. Original processing methods: Cell counts per sample came from amplifying reference gene primers. Sequencing was performed with immunoSEQ multiplex PCR; in TCRdb, only in-frame clones are kept and a portion is missing. V and J calls and clone size follow that table, whereas D and trimming were derived from the DNA. The top ten hold around 21% of the sample, which has nearly 200,000 clones, roughly 80% seen once. The TCR was taken from a human donor in a cohort sampled during active COVID-19. This chain joins TRBV29-1 and TRBJ2-3; D is uncertain. The sequenced sample was peripheral blood. CDR3 bases: TGCAGCGTTGCACACTATATCGCAGATACGCAGTATTTT. Its protein product is CSVAHYIADTQYF.